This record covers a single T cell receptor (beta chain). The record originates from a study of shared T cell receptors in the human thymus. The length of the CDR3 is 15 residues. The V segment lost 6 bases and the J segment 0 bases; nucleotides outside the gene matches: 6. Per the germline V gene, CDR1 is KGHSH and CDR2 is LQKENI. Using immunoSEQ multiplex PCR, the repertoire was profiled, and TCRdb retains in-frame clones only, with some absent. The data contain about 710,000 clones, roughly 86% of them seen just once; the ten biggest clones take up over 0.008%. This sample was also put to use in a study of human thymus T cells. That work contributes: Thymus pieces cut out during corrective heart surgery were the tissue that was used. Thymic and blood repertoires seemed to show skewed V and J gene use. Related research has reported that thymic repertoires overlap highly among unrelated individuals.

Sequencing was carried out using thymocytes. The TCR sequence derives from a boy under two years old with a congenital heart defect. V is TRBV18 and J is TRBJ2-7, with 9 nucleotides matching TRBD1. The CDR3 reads CASSSRDRVSYEQYF. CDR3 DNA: TGTGCCAGCTCGTCCCGGGACAGGGTCTCCTACGAGCAGTACTTC.